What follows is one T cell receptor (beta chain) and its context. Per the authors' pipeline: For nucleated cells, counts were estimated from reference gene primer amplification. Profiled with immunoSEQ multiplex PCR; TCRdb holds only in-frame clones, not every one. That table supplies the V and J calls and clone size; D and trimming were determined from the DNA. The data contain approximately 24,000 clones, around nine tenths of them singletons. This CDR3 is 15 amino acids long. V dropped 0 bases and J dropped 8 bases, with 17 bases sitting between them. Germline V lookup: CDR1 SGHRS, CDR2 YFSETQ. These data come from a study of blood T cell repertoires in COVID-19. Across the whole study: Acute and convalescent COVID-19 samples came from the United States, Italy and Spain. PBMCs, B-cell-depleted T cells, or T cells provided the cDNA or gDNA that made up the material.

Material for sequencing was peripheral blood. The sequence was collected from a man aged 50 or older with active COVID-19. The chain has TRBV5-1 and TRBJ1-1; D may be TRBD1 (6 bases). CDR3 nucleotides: TGCGCCAGCAGCTTGGAAGGCAGGGGACCTACAGAAGCTTTCTTT. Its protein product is CASSLEGRGPTEAFF.